The 4 T cell receptor beta chains reported below all come from one sample, sequenced in a study of blood T cell repertoires in COVID-19 (dated by TCRdb to 2018 to 2021). Library method: the immunoSEQ multiplex PCR assay. TCRdb re-hosts the immuneACCESS table, in-frame sequences only. Its copies lack some clones; in the studies checked, an unresolved V gene accounts for under half of them, and the cause for the rest is not known. In this sample the table shows 200,000 to 300,000 clones, approximately 85% of which occur a single time. Of the sample, roughly 12% is held by the ten largest clones. The source material was peripheral blood. The receptor source for this set is a woman aged 60 to 75 with active or convalescent COVID-19.

This clone was counted between two and nine times. The chain recombines TRBV24-1 with TRBJ1-2, with D hard to call. This CDR3 comprises 13 residues. The germline V gene encodes CDR1 KGHDR and CDR2 SFDVKD. V lost 6 bases and J lost 7, with 14 bases in between. The CDR3 region is CATSWTGKTGYTF. Written as DNA, the CDR3 is TGTGCCACCAGTTGGACGGGGAAAACTGGCTACACCTTC.

The chain has TRBV5-1 and TRBJ1-6; D possibly corresponds to TRBD1 (6 bases). Germline assignment: CDR1 SGHRS and CDR2 YFSETQ. V dropped 0 bases and J dropped 8 bases, with 15 bases sitting between them. CDR3 length: 16 amino acids. The CDR3 protein is CASSLAGQVLDSPLHF. The CDR3 DNA sequence: TGCGCCAGCAGCTTGGCGGGACAAGTACTTGATTCACCCCTCCACTTT. Using reference TRBV5-1 and TRBJ1-6 for the parts outside the CDR3, the full variable domain is KAGVTQTPRYLIKTRGQQVTLSCSPISGHRSVSWYQQTPGQGLQFLFEYFSETQRNKGNFPGRFSGRQFSNSRSEMNVSTLELGDSALYLCASSLAGQVLDSPLHFGNGTRLTVT.

V and J are TRBV5-5 and TRBJ1-5; possibly TRBD1 for D (5 bases). Germline V gives CDR1 SGHKS, CDR2 YYEKEE (reference sequence). The germline V and J ends were trimmed by 2 bases and 0 bases, with 18 bases remaining between them. CDR3 size: 18 residues. This CDR3 reads CASSLGDLGPYSNQPQHF. CDR3 sequence (DNA): TGTGCCAGCAGCTTAGGGGATTTAGGCCCCTATAGCAATCAGCCCCAGCATTTT.

This clone appeared a few times. The chain combines TRBV5-1 with TRBJ2-7, with 7 bases lining up with TRBD1. The CDR3 contains 14 residues. Trimming took 5 bases from V and 0 from J; bases not matched to a gene: 5. The germline V gene has CDR1 SGHRS and CDR2 YFSETQ. This CDR3 is CASRTWDSSYEQYF. DNA of the CDR3: TGCGCCAGCAGGACCTGGGACAGCTCCTACGAGCAGTACTTC.